The present T cell receptor beta chain was sequenced within a study of blood T cell repertoires in COVID-19. CDR3 size: 18 residues. J was trimmed by 0 bases and V by 1 base; bases with no gene match: 6. Looked up from germline, CDR1 is SGHNT and CDR2 is YYREEE (reference sequence). In the study's own analysis: The assay estimated nucleated cells by amplifying reference gene primers. Some clones are missing from TCRdb's copy, which holds only in-frame ones; the method was immunoSEQ multiplex PCR. V and J calls and clone size come straight from that table; D and trimming were deduced from the DNA. The table records about 150,000 clones, 75% to 90% of them present only once. This clone occurred a few times.

The V gene is TRBV5-4, the J gene TRBJ2-1; 11 bases match TRBD2. This TCR came from a man aged 45 to 65 who had recovered from COVID-19. Sequencing used peripheral blood. This CDR3 is CASSLKTSGASSYNEQFF. The CDR3 DNA follows: TGTGCCAGCAGCTTGAAGACTAGCGGGGCTAGCTCCTACAATGAGCAGTTCTTC.